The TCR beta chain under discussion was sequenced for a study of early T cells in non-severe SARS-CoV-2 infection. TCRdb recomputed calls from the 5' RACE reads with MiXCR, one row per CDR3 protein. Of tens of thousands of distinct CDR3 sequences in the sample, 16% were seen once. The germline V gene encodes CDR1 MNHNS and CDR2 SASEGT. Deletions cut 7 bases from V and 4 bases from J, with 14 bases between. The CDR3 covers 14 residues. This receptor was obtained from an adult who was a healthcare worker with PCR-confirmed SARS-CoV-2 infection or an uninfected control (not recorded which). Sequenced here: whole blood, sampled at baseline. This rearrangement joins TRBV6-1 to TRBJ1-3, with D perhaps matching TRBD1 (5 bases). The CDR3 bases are TGTGCCAGCAAGTCGGGGCGAGAAGGAAACACCATATATTTT. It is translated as CASKSGREGNTIYF.